Listed below are T cell receptor beta chains from one sample, sequenced in a study of shared clonotypes between healthy human individuals. Using immunoSEQ multiplex PCR, the repertoire was profiled, and TCRdb retains in-frame clones only, with some absent. The data contain fewer than 400,000 clones, 74% of them seen just once; the ten biggest clones take up 10%. The material sequenced was memory CD4+ T cells sorted from blood. All receptors derive from a young man in good health. The CDR3 runs from the conserved cysteine through the conserved F or W. The D gene is left open where the match is weak. Clone size is shown for a subset of rows, as once, few, many or a class of expanded clone.

j_call	d_call	clone_size	v_call	cdr3_length	cdr3_nt	cdr3_aa
TRBJ2-1	TRBD2	NA	TRBV30	16	TGTGCCTGGGGTCCCGCCGGGACTAGCGGAGACAATGAGCAGTTCTTC	CAWGPAGTSGDNEQFF
TRBJ2-5	TRBD1	NA	TRBV28	14	TGTGCCAGCAGTTTTCACAGGGGGCTAGAGACCCAGTACTTC	CASSFHRGLETQYF
TRBJ2-5	NA	NA	TRBV27	17	TGTGCCAGCAGTCCCGGGGAGGCCTGGACGGGGTTAAAGACCCAGTACTTC	CASSPGEAWTGLKTQYF
TRBJ2-2	TRBD1	NA	TRBV15	19	TGTGCCACCAGCAGAGTCAGAAGGTCTAGGACAGGGGACCCCGGGGAGCTGTTTTTT	CATSRVRRSRTGDPGELFF
TRBJ2-5	NA	NA	TRBV29-1	12	TGCAGCGTTGGGACATTCCAAGAGACCCAGTACTTC	CSVGTFQETQYF
TRBJ2-3	TRBD2	few	TRBV6-6	16	TGTGCCAGCAGTTACGGCGACAGCGGGAGGAGGGATACGCAGTATTTT	CASSYGDSGRRDTQYF
TRBJ2-7	TRBD1	many	TRBV11-2	17	TGTGCCAGCAGCTTAAGGCCCGGGACAGGGGGCTCCTACGAGCAGTACTTC	CASSLRPGTGGSYEQYF
TRBJ2-1	NA	NA	TRBV5-5	13	TGTGCCAGCAGCTTGGTACAGGCCAATGAGCAGTTCTTC	CASSLVQANEQFF
TRBJ2-3	NA	NA	TRBV5-6	13	TGTGCCAGCAGCTGGTCTAGAACAGATACGCAGTATTTT	CASSWSRTDTQYF
TRBJ1-1	TRBD1	NA	TRBV2	14	TGTGCCAGCAGACGTCGGACAGGGAACACTGAAGCTTTCTTT	CASRRRTGNTEAFF
TRBJ1-2	NA	NA	TRBV5-1	13	TGCGCCAGCAGCGAGGGGGAACGGTATGGCTACACCTTC	CASSEGERYGYTF
TRBJ2-5	TRBD2	NA	TRBV11-2	16	TGTGCCAGCAGCGGAGAACTAGCGGGAGCGTCTGCGGCCCAGTACTTC	CASSGELAGASAAQYF
TRBJ2-3	TRBD2	NA	TRBV18	18	TGTGCCAGCTCACCACTAGTAGTTGCGGGAGGGCCGGAAGATACGCAGTATTTT	CASSPLVVAGGPEDTQYF
TRBJ2-1	NA	many	TRBV5-1	15	TGCGCCAGCAGCTTGGTGGGGTTTACCTACAATGAGCAGTTCTTC	CASSLVGFTYNEQFF
TRBJ2-1	TRBD2	NA	TRBV29-1	14	TGCAGCGTTGAACTAGCGGGAGGCTCCAATGAGCAGTTCTTC	CSVELAGGSNEQFF
TRBJ1-5	NA	NA	TRBV7-9	13	TGTGCCAGCAGCGCTACTAGCAATCAGCCCCAGCATTTT	CASSATSNQPQHF
TRBJ2-7	TRBD2	NA	TRBV18	17	TGTGCCAGCTCACACGAAGGGGGACTAGCGGGAGGTTACGAGCAGTACTTC	CASSHEGGLAGGYEQYF
TRBJ2-2	NA	NA	TRBV2	16	TGTGCCAGCAGTGCTGACAGTCTCCCGAACACCGGGGAGCTGTTTTTT	CASSADSLPNTGELFF